One sample yielded the 20 T cell receptor beta chains listed below, sequenced in a study of blood T cell repertoires in COVID-19. Data came from immunoSEQ multiplex PCR; TCRdb stores just in-frame clones and leaves some out. The table records 300,000 to 450,000 clones, around 85% of them present only once. Sequenced: peripheral blood. The receptor set was obtained from a woman younger than 30 with acute or convalescent COVID-19.

V gene TRBV15 combines with J gene TRBJ2-5, with 13 bases that match TRBD2. This CDR3 spans 18 amino acids. Trimming cost V 1 base and J 3 bases; bases outside gene matches: 8. The germline V gene encodes CDR1 LNHNV and CDR2 YYDKDF (reference sequence). The CDR3 DNA follows: TGTGCCACCAGCAGAGTCCCAAACGGACTAGCGGGAGAAGAGACCCAGTACTTC. As protein: CATSRVPNGLAGEETQYF. The full variable domain, in which reference TRBV15 and TRBJ2-5 provide the parts outside the CDR3, is DAMVIQNPRYQVTQFGKPVTLSCSQTLNHNVMYWYQQKSSQAPKLLFHYYDKDFNNEADTPDNFQSRRPNTSFCFLDIRSPGLGDTAMYLCATSRVPNGLAGEETQYFGPGTRLLVL.

V and J are TRBV7-2 and TRBJ1-1; TRBD1 matches at 7 bases. The germline V gene encodes CDR1 SGHTA and CDR2 FQGNSA. CDR3 size: 15 residues. The V gene end was trimmed by 1 base and the J gene end by 11 bases; junction bases not matched to a gene: 13. CDR3 sequence: CASSLVRSGGLGAFF. The DNA for the CDR3 is TGTGCCAGCAGCTTAGTGCGGTCAGGGGGTCTGGGTGCTTTCTTT.

The rearrangement uses TRBV29-1 and TRBJ1-5, with 9 bases lining up with TRBD1. There are 13 residues in the CDR3. V lost 4 bases and J lost 4; bases outside the gene matches: 2. The germline V gene has CDR1 SQVTM and CDR2 ANQGSEA. The CDR3 DNA reads as TGCAGCGTTGGGGACAGGGAAAATCAGCCCCAGCATTTT. Protein: CSVGDRENQPQHF.

The chain joins TRBV28 to TRBJ1-1; D is possibly TRBD1 (6 bases). Germline V gene lookup returns CDR1 MDHEN and CDR2 SYDVKM. The V gene lost 6 bases and the J gene lost 7 bases, with 12 bases spanning the gap. The CDR3 covers 12 residues. CDR3 loop: CASSSGQIEAFF. CDR3 nucleotide sequence: TGTGCCAGCAGCTCTGGACAGATTGAAGCTTTCTTT.

This chain links TRBV13 with TRBJ2-1; D unresolved. Trimming shortened V by 1 base and J by 5 bases, and 9 bases separated the two germline ends. The CDR3 length is 14 residues. Germline V lookup: CDR1 PRHDT, CDR2 FYEKMQ (reference sequence). CDR3 bases: TGTGCCAGCAGCTTAGATACTTCTAACAATGAGCAGTTCTTC. Its translation: CASSLDTSNNEQFF.

This chain joins TRBV27 and TRBJ1-2; D is uncertain. Between the trimmed V and J ends, which lost 10 bases and 6 bases, there was a span of 15 bases. The CDR3 extends over 12 amino acids. CDR1 is MNHEY, CDR2 SMNVEV, per germline (reference sequence). CDR3 DNA sequence: TGTGCCACTCTCGGAGGGCGCGATGGCTACACCTTC. This codes for CATLGGRDGYTF.

The genes are TRBV6-1 and TRBJ2-3, with a possible D match to TRBD2 (6 bases). Germline V CDR1 and CDR2: MNHNS, SASEGT. The V end lost 4 bases, the J end lost 0 bases, and 14 bases lay between the germline ends. The CDR3 is 16 residues long. Here the CDR3 DNA reads TGTGCCAGCAGTGCCCCGAGTAGCGGAAGCACAGATACGCAGTATTTT. Translated: CASSAPSSGSTDTQYF.

This chain uses TRBV20-1 with TRBJ2-1; 7 positions match TRBD2. V shed 2 bases and J 9 bases; nucleotides not matched to a gene: 1. CDR3 length: 11 amino acids. CDR1 DFQATT and CDR2 SNEGSKA come from the germline V gene (reference sequence). Written as DNA, the CDR3 is TGCAGTGCTAGATGGGGGGGTGAGCAGTTCTTC. This sequence encodes CSARWGGEQFF.

This clone appeared once. The V gene is TRBV7-9, the J gene TRBJ2-5; 9 bases align to TRBD1. V lost 3 bases and J lost 3; bases outside the gene matches: 5. CDR3 length: 15 amino acids. CDR1 and CDR2 (germline): SEHNR, FQNEAQ (reference sequence). The CDR3 here is CASSLNRGREETQYF. In nucleotides, the CDR3 is TGTGCCAGCAGCTTGAACAGGGGGCGCGAAGAGACCCAGTACTTC.

This chain connects TRBV5-1 to TRBJ2-7; 9 bases match TRBD2. CDR1 is SGHRS and CDR2 is YFSETQ in the germline V gene. The V segment lost 2 bases and the J segment 3 bases; nucleotides outside the gene matches: 9. CDR3 size: 16 residues. CDR3 region: CASSLTSAGGLYEQYF. The CDR3 DNA sequence: TGCGCCAGCAGCTTAACGTCAGCGGGGGGTCTCTACGAGCAGTACTTC.

CDR3: CAINPGLNTEAFF. The CDR3 bases are TGTGCCATCAATCCAGGGCTGAACACTGAAGCTTTCTTT. The chain employs TRBV10-3 and TRBJ1-1, with D possibly being TRBD1 (5 bases). The CDR3 is made up of 13 amino acids. Germline loops: CDR1 ENHRY, CDR2 SYGVKD. The V end lost 7 bases, the J end lost 0 bases, and 9 bases lay between the germline ends.

The J gene is TRBJ2-3, the V gene TRBV11-3, with 8 bases matching TRBD2. The CDR3 loop spans 15 amino acids. Germline CDR1 reads SGHNT; CDR2 reads YENEEA. The junction had 5 bases not matched to a gene; V was cut back by 3 bases and J by 3 bases. The DNA of the CDR3 is TGTGCCAGCAGCTTGGGCGGGAGGCCTACAGATACGCAGTATTTT. As protein: CASSLGGRPTDTQYF.

CDR3 in amino acids: CASSQVGGGSYNEQFF. The CDR3 region has the DNA TGTGCCAGCAGCCAAGTTGGGGGGGGCTCCTACAATGAGCAGTTCTTC. V gene TRBV3-1 (or the pseudogene TRBV3-2) combines with J gene TRBJ2-1; 7 bases map to TRBD2. J gave up 0 bases and V 1 base, and 3 bases lay outside the gene matches. The CDR3 length is 16 residues. Germline V CDR1 and CDR2: LGHDT, YNNKEL (reference sequence).

J is TRBJ1-2 and V is TRBV27; 8 positions match TRBD1. Germline V CDR1 and CDR2: MNHEY, SMNVEV (reference sequence). V lost 6 bases and J lost 10; bases outside the gene matches: 7. The CDR3 has 12 residues. The CDR3 is CASRRQQGDYTF. The CDR3, as DNA: TGTGCCAGCAGGCGCCAACAGGGGGACTACACCTTC.

This clone was detected only once. This chain uses TRBV9 with TRBJ1-1, with D hard to call. The CDR3 length is 13 residues. From germline, CDR1 is SGDLS and CDR2 YYNGEE. V was cut by 1 base and J by 1 base, with 5 bases left in between. The CDR3 loop reads CASSVSRNTEAFF. In DNA, the CDR3 is TGTGCCAGCAGCGTATCCAGGAACACTGAAGCTTTCTTT.

The rearrangement links TRBV6-5 to TRBJ2-7, with D tentatively TRBD2 (5 bases). Germline CDR1 MNHEY, CDR2 SVGAGI. The CDR3 length is 15 residues. Trimming removed 6 bases at V and 4 bases at J, with 19 bases between. CDR3 region: CASRQTGSTYYEQYF. The CDR3 DNA follows: TGTGCCAGCAGACAGACGGGATCCACCTATTACGAGCAGTACTTC.

The rearrangement joins TRBV6-5 to TRBJ1-4, with D perhaps matching TRBD1 (5 bases). Germline loops: CDR1 MNHEY, CDR2 SVGAGI. Trimming took 0 bases from V and 8 from J, leaving 10 bases between them. The length of the CDR3 is 14 residues. CDR3 sequence (DNA): TGTGCCAGCAGTTACTCGGCAGGGCGGGAAAAACTGTTTTTT. The encoded protein is CASSYSAGREKLFF.

The V gene is TRBV27, the J gene TRBJ2-7, with D perhaps TRBD2 (5 bases). The CDR3 has 19 residues. From germline, CDR1 is MNHEY and CDR2 SMNVEV (reference sequence). V dropped 9 bases and J dropped 0 bases, with 30 bases sitting between them. CDR3 in amino acids: CASSPGPILRETTSYEQYF. The CDR3 nucleotides are TGTGCCAGTAGTCCCGGGCCTATCCTGAGGGAGACCACCTCCTACGAGCAGTACTTC.

The chain uses TRBV5-6 and TRBJ1-5, with D perhaps TRBD1 (5 bases). V was shortened by 1 base and J by 0 bases, with 14 bases between the two germline ends. CDR1 and CDR2 (germline): SGHDT, YYEEEE. The CDR3 extends over 17 amino acids. For the CDR3, the DNA is TGTGCCAGCAGCTTGTTTGACAGCCCATATAGCAATCAGCCCCAGCATTTT. It codes for CASSLFDSPYSNQPQHF.

This clone occurred a few times. The chain combines TRBV5-4 with TRBJ2-7, with 13 bases that match TRBD2. From germline, CDR1 is SGHNT and CDR2 YYREEE (reference sequence). CDR3 length equals 15 residues. With 3 bases clipped from V and 6 bases from J, the junction kept 6 bases outside the gene matches. The CDR3 nucleotides are TGTGCCAGCAGCTCCAGGACTAGCGGGAGAACCGAGCAGTACTTC. It translates to CASSSRTSGRTEQYF.